One sample yielded the 12 T cell receptor beta chains listed below, sequenced in a study of CD8+ T cells in alopecia areata. Investigators isolated RNA and reverse transcribed it into cDNA to act as the sequencing template. Libraries were prepared by immunoSEQ multiplex PCR; TCRdb keeps only in-frame clonotypes and omits some of them. The sample lists 200,000 to 250,000 clones; more than 45% were seen once. This sample's treatment: oral pan-JAK inhibitor, 5-10 mg twice daily. The starting material was CD4+ T cells sorted from blood, obtained at week 4, from a patient treated with tofacitinib. The receptors here all came from a human donor with alopecia areata.

As for this clone: It may be a read error: a sequence one base away is much more abundant. The J gene is TRBJ2-2, the V gene TRBV7-9; D gene unclear. This CDR3 comprises 14 residues. The ends were cut back, 2 bases at V and 1 base at J, with 5 bases in the middle. Germline lookup yields CDR1 SEHNR and CDR2 FQNEAQ (reference sequence). The CDR3 nucleotides are TGTGCCAGCAGCTTACACAGGAACACCGGGGAGCTGTTTTTT. This gives the protein CASSLHRNTGELFF.

This clone was seen a few times. The CDR3 sequence: CSVSDGYEQYF. The CDR3 DNA reads TGCAGCGTTTCTGACGGTTACGAGCAGTACTTC. The chain carries TRBV29-1 and TRBJ2-7; D remains ambiguous. V dropped 5 bases and J dropped 4 bases, with 9 bases sitting between them. This CDR3 is 11 amino acids long. Germline V lookup: CDR1 SQVTM, CDR2 ANQGSEA.

V gene TRBV29-1 combines with J gene TRBJ2-7; D possibly corresponds to TRBD1 (6 bases). V shed 4 bases and J shed 3 bases, with 16 bases lying between them. Looked up from germline, CDR1 is SQVTM and CDR2 is ANQGSEA. This CDR3 has 14 residues. The CDR3 here is CSVAIGTPDYEQYF. CDR3 nucleotide sequence: TGCAGCGTTGCAATAGGGACACCTGACTACGAGCAGTACTTC.

This chain links TRBV7-2 with TRBJ2-4; D might be TRBD1 (6 bases). The germline V gene has CDR1 SGHTA and CDR2 FQGNSA. The V end was cut by 5 bases, the J end by 0 bases, with 14 bases between. This CDR3 comprises 16 residues. The CDR3 region is CASSPGAAAAKNIQYF. CDR3 nucleotides: TGTGCCAGCAGCCCAGGGGCGGCCGCAGCCAAAAACATTCAGTACTTC. Complete variable domain (other parts from reference TRBV7-2 and TRBJ2-4): GAGVSQSPSNKVTEKGKDVELRCDPISGHTALYWYRQSLGQGLEFLIYFQGNSAPDKSGLPSDRFSAERTGGSVSTLTIQRTQQEDSAVYLCASSPGAAAAKNIQYFGAGTRLSVL.

V gene TRBV10-2 combines with J gene TRBJ2-7, with a weak D call TRBD1 (5 bases). Trimming cost V 5 bases and J 7 bases, with 12 bases left between them. Germline values: CDR1 WSHSY, CDR2 SAAADI. There are 12 residues in the CDR3. CDR3 amino acids: CASSTGRVEQYF. The DNA for the CDR3 is TGCGCCAGCAGTACAGGAAGAGTGGAGCAGTACTTC.

About this clone: A read error is likely here: a far larger clone is one base away. The rearrangement links TRBV6-5 to TRBJ2-2; weak D call: TRBD2 (5 bases). This CDR3 contains 15 residues. Germline V gene sequence: CDR1 MNHEY, CDR2 SVGAGI. Trimming stripped 5 bases from V and 2 bases from J, with 12 bases between. CDR3 sequence (DNA): TGTGCCAGCAGTCTTACCGGGGTCAACACCGGGGAGCTGTTTTTT. It yields the protein CASSLTGVNTGELFF.

CDR3 DNA: TGTGCCAGCAGCTTATGGACAGGCAATTCACCCCTCCACTTT. The encoded protein is CASSLWTGNSPLHF. The J gene is TRBJ1-6, the V gene TRBV7-2; 7 bases line up with TRBD1. Germline trimming cut 2 bases from V and 7 bases from J; bases unmatched to any gene: 2. CDR3 length: 14 residues. The germline V gene has CDR1 SGHTA and CDR2 FQGNSA.

This clone came up a few times. This rearrangement joins TRBV30 to TRBJ1-2; TRBD1 is a possible D gene (5 bases). Germline V gene sequence: CDR1 GTSNPN, CDR2 SVGIG (reference sequence). CDR3 size: 12 residues. Trimming removed 4 bases at V and 7 bases at J, with 13 bases between. The CDR3 loop is CAWTNGGSGYTF. The CDR3 DNA follows: TGTGCCTGGACCAACGGGGGATCTGGCTACACCTTC.

The chain uses TRBV11-2 and TRBJ1-6; D remains unclear. Looked up from germline, CDR1 is SGHAT and CDR2 is FQNNGV. The ends were cut back, 2 bases at V and 8 bases at J, with 16 bases in the middle. The CDR3 runs 16 residues. CDR3 region: CASSLNRAVMDSPLHF. The CDR3 DNA reads as TGTGCCAGCAGCTTAAATAGAGCTGTTATGGATTCACCCCTCCACTTT.

This chain connects TRBV25-1 to TRBJ1-5; D is ambiguous. CDR3 length: 12 residues. Trimming stripped 6 bases from V and 7 bases from J, with 10 bases between. Germline V lookup: CDR1 MGHDK, CDR2 SYGVNS. The CDR3 region is CASSPRVQPQHF. The CDR3 DNA sequence: TGTGCCAGCAGCCCCCGGGTCCAGCCCCAGCATTTT.

The chain carries TRBV30 and TRBJ1-1, with D unclear. The CDR3 length is 12 residues. Trimming shortened V by 4 bases and J by 4 bases, and 10 bases separated the two germline ends. Looked up from germline, CDR1 is GTSNPN and CDR2 is SVGIG (reference sequence). CDR3 sequence reads: CAWIFPGTEAFF. Written as DNA, the CDR3 is TGTGCCTGGATCTTTCCGGGCACTGAAGCTTTCTTT. The full variable domain, with the rest looked up from reference TRBV30 and TRBJ1-1, is SQTIHQWPATLVQPVGSPLSLECTVEGTSNPNLYWYRQAAGRGLQLLFYSVGIGQISSEVPQNLSASRPQDRQFILSSKKLLLSDSGFYLCAWIFPGTEAFFGQGTRLTVV.

V and J are TRBV30 and TRBJ1-2; 7 bases map to TRBD1. In germline, CDR1 is GTSNPN, CDR2 SVGIG (reference sequence). After removal of 2 bases from V and 5 bases from J, the junction contained 5 bases not matched to a gene. The CDR3 loop spans 13 amino acids. The CDR3 region has the DNA TGTGCCTGGAGTTCGAACAGGGGATATGGCTACACCTTC. This translates into CAWSSNRGYGYTF.